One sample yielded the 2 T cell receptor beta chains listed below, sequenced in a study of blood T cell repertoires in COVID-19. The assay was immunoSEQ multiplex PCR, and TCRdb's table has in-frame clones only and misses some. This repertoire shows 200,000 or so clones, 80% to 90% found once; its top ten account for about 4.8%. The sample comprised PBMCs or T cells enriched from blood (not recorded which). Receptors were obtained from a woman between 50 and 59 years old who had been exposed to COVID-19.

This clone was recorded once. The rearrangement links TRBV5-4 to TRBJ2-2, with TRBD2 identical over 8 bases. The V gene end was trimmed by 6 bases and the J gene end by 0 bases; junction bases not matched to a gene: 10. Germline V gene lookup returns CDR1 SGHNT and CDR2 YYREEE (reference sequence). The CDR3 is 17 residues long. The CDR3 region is CASTPGGGRTNTGELFF. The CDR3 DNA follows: TGTGCCAGCACCCCGGGAGGGGGGCGTACGAACACCGGGGAGCTGTTTTTT.

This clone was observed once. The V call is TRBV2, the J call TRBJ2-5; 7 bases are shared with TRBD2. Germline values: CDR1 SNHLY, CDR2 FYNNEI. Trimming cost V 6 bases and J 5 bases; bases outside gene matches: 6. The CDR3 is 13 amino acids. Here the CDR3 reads CASRVTSWETQYF. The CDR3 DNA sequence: TGTGCCAGCAGGGTGACTAGCTGGGAGACCCAGTACTTC.